This T cell receptor (beta chain) was identified during a study of blood T cells in healthy people across ages. On the study more broadly: Roughly one uniquely barcoded beta molecule per two T cells was captured.

Through a sample-barcoded 5' primer and a J-beta primer mix, a second PCR was run for about 6 to 11 cycles. Each cDNA molecule, via a template-switch adaptor with 12 random nucleotides, was tagged. One entry per CDR3 protein results from TCRdb running MiXCR on the 5' RACE reads. The sample carries fewer than 2 million distinct CDR3 sequences, about two fifths recorded once. Trimming removed 0 bases at V and 4 bases at J, with 10 bases between. The CDR3 consists of 14 residues. Germline CDR1 is SGDLS and CDR2 is YYNGEE. Study conclusions and caveats: Whereas aged donors had fewer naive CD4+ cells, long-lived donors had more of them and higher diversity.

In regard to this clonotype: The target antigen is unknown.

Sample: blood. This TCR was recovered from a human donor in good health. The J gene is TRBJ2-5, the V gene TRBV9; D gene unclear. The CDR3 DNA reads TGTGCCAGCAGCGTAGGATGGTCTGGAGAGACCCAGTACTTC. Amino acids: CASSVGWSGETQYF.